Detailed here is one TCR beta chain. Between the trimmed V and J ends, which lost 2 bases and 4 bases, there was a span of 8 bases. CDR3 length: 13 amino acids. Germline V gene lookup returns CDR1 SNHLY and CDR2 FYNNEI. Assay: immunoSEQ multiplex PCR; the TCRdb copy retains only in-frame clones and omits some. In the table there are some 150,000 clones, over 90% of which are singletons. These data come from a study of T cell responses to AZD1222 COVID-19 vaccine. The starting material was peripheral blood, obtained on day 0 of AZD1222 vaccination. The rearrangement uses TRBV2 and TRBJ1-1; no firm D call. This sequence was found in an adult in good health. CDR3 in amino acids: CASSERELTEAFF. The CDR3 coding sequence is TGTGCCAGCAGTGAAAGGGAGCTCACTGAAGCTTTCTTT.